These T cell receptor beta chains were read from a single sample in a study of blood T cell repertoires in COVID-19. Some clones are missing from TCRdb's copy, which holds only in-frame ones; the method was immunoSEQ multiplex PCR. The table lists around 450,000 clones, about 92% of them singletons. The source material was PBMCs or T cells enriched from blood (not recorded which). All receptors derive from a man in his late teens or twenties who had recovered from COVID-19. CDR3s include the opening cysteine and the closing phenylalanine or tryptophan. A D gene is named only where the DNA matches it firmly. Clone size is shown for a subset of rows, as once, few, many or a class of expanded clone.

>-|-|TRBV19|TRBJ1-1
CASSSIPRWNTEAFF
TGTGCCAGTAGCAGTATTCCCAGGTGGAACACTGAAGCTTTCTTT
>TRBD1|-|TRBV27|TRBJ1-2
CASSQDRGRGGGYTF
TGTGCCAGCAGTCAGGACAGGGGGCGGGGAGGTGGCTACACCTTC
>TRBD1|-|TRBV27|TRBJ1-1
CASSSVPDRGRRYTEAFF
TGTGCCAGCAGTTCGGTGCCGGACAGGGGGCGACGTTACACTGAAGCTTTCTTT
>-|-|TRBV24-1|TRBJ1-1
CATGQADTEAFF
TGTGCCACGGGGCAGGCTGACACTGAAGCTTTCTTT
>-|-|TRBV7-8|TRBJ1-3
CASSPRWEGNTIYF
TGTGCCAGCAGCCCCAGGTGGGAGGGAAACACCATATATTTT
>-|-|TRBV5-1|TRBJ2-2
CASSREWVTGELFF
TGCGCCAGCAGCCGGGAGTGGGTCACCGGGGAGCTGTTTTTT
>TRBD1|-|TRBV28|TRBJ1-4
CASMRDRVNEKLFF
TGTGCCAGCATGAGGGACAGAGTTAATGAAAAACTGTTTTTT
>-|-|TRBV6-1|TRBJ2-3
CASSEVEGHYFTDTQYF
TGTGCCAGCAGTGAAGTAGAGGGCCACTATTTCACAGATACGCAGTATTTT
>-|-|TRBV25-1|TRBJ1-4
CASSESGRQVGKLFF
TGTGCCAGCAGTGAATCTGGACGACAGGTCGGGAAACTGTTTTTT
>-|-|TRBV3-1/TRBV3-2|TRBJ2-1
CASSPLRGGLLGDNEQFF
TGTGCCAGCAGCCCCCTAAGGGGGGGTCTCTTGGGGGACAATGAGCAGTTCTTC
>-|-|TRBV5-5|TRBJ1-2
CASGGGYTF
TGTGCCAGCGGCGGAGGCTACACCTTC
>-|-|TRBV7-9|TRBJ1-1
CASSLANGKNTEAFF
TGTGCCAGCAGCTTAGCCAACGGGAAGAACACTGAAGCTTTCTTT
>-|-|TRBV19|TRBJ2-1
CASKAGSSYNEQFF
TGTGCCAGTAAGGCGGGGAGCTCCTACAATGAGCAGTTCTTC
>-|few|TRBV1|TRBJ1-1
CTSSQDQGRGNTEAFF
TGCACCAGCAGCCAAGACCAGGGGAGGGGAAACACTGAAGCTTTCTTT
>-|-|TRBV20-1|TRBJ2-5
CSASGGGRFDETQYF
TGCAGTGCTAGTGGGGGGGGGCGCTTCGACGAGACCCAGTACTTC
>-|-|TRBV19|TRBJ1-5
CASSIDQGNQPQHF
TGTGCCAGTAGTATAGATCAGGGCAATCAGCCCCAGCATTTT
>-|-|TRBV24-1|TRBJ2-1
CATRGAENNEQFF
TGTGCCACCAGGGGGGCGGAAAACAATGAGCAGTTCTTC
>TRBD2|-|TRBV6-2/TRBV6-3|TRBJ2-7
CASSYSARGRPGRYEQYF
TGTGCCAGCAGTTACTCGGCGCGCGGGAGGCCAGGACGGTACGAGCAGTACTTC
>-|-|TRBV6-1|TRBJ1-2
CASSEEDRWGYGYTF
TGTGCCAGCAGTGAAGAGGACAGATGGGGCTATGGCTACACCTTC
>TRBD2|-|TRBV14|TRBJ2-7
CASSHEGLAGVYEQYF
TGTGCCAGCAGCCACGAAGGACTAGCGGGAGTCTACGAGCAGTACTTC
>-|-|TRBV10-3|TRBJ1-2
CAISGGAGEVLYGYTF
TGTGCCATCAGTGGGGGCGCGGGGGAAGTCCTATATGGCTACACCTTC
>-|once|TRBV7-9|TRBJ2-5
CASSFLQQMKETQYF
TGTGCCAGCAGCTTCCTACAGCAAATGAAAGAGACCCAGTACTTC
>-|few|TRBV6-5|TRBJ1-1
CASRSRDMNTEAFF
TGTGCCAGCAGGTCCCGGGACATGAACACTGAAGCTTTCTTT
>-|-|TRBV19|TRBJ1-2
CASKVQAPGLDGYTF
TGTGCCAGTAAAGTTCAGGCCCCTGGGCTTGATGGCTACACCTTC
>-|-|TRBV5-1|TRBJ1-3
CASSSDNSGNTIYF
TGCGCCAGCAGCTCGGACAACTCTGGAAACACCATATATTTT
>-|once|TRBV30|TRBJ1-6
CAWSAGTPFSPLHF
TGTGCCTGGAGTGCCGGGACACCGTTTTCACCCCTCCACTTT
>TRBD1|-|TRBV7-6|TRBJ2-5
CASSWTGGRVETQYF
TGTGCCAGCAGCTGGACAGGGGGCCGCGTAGAGACCCAGTACTTC
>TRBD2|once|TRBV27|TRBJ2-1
CASSQSGDSSLLNEQFF
TGTGCCAGCAGTCAGAGCGGGGACTCAAGCTTACTAAATGAGCAGTTCTTC
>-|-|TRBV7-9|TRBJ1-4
CASRFNPKTPIATNEKLFF
TGTGCCAGCAGATTTAACCCCAAAACGCCTATAGCGACTAATGAAAAACTGTTTTTT
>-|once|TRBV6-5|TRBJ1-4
CASSHGGEKLFF
TGTGCCAGCAGCCACGGGGGGGAAAAACTGTTTTTT
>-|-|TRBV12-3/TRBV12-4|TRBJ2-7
CASGTLALRYF
TGTGCCAGCGGGACCCTAGCGCTAAGGTACTTC
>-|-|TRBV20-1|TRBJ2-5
CSASLAGRRVGETQYF
TGCAGTGCTAGTTTGGCGGGGAGACGGGTCGGGGAGACCCAGTACTTC
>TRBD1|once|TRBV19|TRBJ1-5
CASSIRRVTGYSNQPQHF
TGTGCCAGTAGTATAAGAAGGGTGACAGGGTATAGCAATCAGCCCCAGCATTTT
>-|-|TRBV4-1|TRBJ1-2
CASWRGASDYGYTF
TGCGCCAGCTGGCGGGGGGCGTCGGACTATGGCTACACCTTC
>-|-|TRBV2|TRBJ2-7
CASRSGIVYEQYF
TGTGCCAGCAGATCAGGGATCGTGTACGAGCAGTACTTC
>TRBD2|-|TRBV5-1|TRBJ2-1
CASSWKAGSSYNEQFF
TGCGCCAGCAGCTGGAAAGCGGGAAGCTCCTACAATGAGCAGTTCTTC
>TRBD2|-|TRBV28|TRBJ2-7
CASSPPASGAYEQYF
TGTGCCAGCAGTCCTCCGGCTAGCGGGGCTTACGAGCAGTACTTC
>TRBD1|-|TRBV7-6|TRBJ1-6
CASSLGTGDNSPLHF
TGTGCCAGCAGCTTAGGGACAGGGGATAATTCACCCCTCCACTTT
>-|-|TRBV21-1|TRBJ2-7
CASRPDNRISYEQYF
TGTGCCAGCAGGCCGGACAATCGAATCTCCTACGAGCAGTACTTC
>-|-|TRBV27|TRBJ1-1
CASRESRGTEAFF
TGTGCCAGCAGGGAATCCCGGGGCACTGAAGCTTTCTTT
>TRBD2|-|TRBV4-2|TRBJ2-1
CASSSGTSGYNEQFF
TGTGCCAGCAGCTCCGGTACTAGCGGTTACAATGAGCAGTTCTTC
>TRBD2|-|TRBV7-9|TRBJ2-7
CASSLAGAYEQYF
TGTGCCAGCAGCCTAGCGGGCGCCTACGAGCAGTACTTC
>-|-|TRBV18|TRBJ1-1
CASSPPRGSVRPEAFF
TGTGCCAGCTCACCGCCCCGGGGATCCGTTAGGCCTGAAGCTTTCTTT
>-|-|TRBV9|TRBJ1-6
CASSPRTQNSPLHF
TGTGCCAGCAGCCCGCGGACTCAGAATTCACCCCTCCACTTT
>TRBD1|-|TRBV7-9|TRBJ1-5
CASRDRDNQPQHF
TGTGCCAGCAGGGACAGGGATAATCAGCCCCAGCATTTT
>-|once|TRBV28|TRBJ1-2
CASSFGQYGYTF
TGTGCCAGCAGTTTTGGGCAGTATGGCTACACCTTC
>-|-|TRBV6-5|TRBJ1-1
CASTQPNTEAFF
TGTGCCAGCACACAGCCAAACACTGAAGCTTTCTTT
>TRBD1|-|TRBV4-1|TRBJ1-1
CASSHHDRGTEAFF
TGCGCCAGCAGCCACCATGACAGGGGAACTGAAGCTTTCTTT